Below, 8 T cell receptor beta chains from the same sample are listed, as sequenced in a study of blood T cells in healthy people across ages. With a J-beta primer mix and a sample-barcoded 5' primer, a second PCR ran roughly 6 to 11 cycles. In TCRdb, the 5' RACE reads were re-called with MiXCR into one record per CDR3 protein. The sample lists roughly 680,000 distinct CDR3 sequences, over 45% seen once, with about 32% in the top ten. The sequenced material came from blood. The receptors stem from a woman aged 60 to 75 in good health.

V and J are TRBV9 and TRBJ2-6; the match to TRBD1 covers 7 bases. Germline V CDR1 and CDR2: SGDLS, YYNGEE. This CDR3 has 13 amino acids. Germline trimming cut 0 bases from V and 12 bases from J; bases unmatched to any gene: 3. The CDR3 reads CASSVGQGTVLTF. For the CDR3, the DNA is TGTGCCAGCAGCGTAGGACAGGGTACCGTCCTGACTTTC.

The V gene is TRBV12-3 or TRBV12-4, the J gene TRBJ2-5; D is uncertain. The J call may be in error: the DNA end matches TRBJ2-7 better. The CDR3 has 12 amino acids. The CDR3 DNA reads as TGTGCCAGCAGTTTACTCCCTAACGAGCAGTACTTC. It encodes CASSLLPNEQYF.

The CDR3 DNA reads as TGCAGTGCTAGTTCTAGCGTAGGTGAGCAGTTCTTC. It yields the protein CSASSSVGEQFF. The gene calls are TRBV20-1 and TRBJ2-1, with D possibly being TRBD2 (6 bases). The CDR3 is made up of 12 amino acids. Deletions cut 3 bases from V and 9 bases from J, with 12 bases between. Per germline, CDR1 DFQATT and CDR2 SNEGSKA (reference sequence).

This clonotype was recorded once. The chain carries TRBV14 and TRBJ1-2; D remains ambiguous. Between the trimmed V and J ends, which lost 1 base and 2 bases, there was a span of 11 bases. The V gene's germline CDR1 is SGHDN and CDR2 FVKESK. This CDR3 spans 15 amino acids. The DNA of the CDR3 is TGTGCCAGCAGCCAAGGCACAAACCTCAACTATGGCTACACCTTC. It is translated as CASSQGTNLNYGYTF.

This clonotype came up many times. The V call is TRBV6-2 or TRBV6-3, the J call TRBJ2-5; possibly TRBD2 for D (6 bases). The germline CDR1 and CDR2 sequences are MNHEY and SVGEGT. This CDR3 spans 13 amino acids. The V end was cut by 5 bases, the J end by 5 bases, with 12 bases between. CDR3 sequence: CASSMEGWETQYF. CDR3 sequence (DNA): TGTGCCAGCAGTATGGAGGGCTGGGAGACCCAGTACTTC.

CDR3 sequence reads: CASSEPGLAGVSEQFF. Written as DNA, the CDR3 is TGCGCCAGCAGCGAACCGGGACTAGCGGGAGTATCTGAGCAGTTCTTC. The chain combines TRBV5-1 with TRBJ2-1; 14 positions agree with TRBD2. The CDR3 contains 16 residues. V lost 4 bases and J lost 9; bases outside the gene matches: 9. In germline, CDR1 is SGHRS, CDR2 YFSETQ.

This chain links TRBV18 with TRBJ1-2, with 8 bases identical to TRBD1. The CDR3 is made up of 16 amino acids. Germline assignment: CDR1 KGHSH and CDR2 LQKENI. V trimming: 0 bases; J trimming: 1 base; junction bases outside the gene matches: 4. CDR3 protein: CASSPPGTGFNYGYTF. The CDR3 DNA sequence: TGTGCCAGCTCACCACCCGGGACAGGATTTAACTATGGCTACACCTTC.

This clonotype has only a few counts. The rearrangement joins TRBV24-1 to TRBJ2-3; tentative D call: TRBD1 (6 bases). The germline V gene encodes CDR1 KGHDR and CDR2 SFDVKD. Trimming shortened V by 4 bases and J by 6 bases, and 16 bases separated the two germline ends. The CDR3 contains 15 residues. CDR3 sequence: CATSDPTGGQDTQYF. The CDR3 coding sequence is TGTGCCACCAGTGACCCGACAGGTGGCCAGGATACGCAGTATTTT.